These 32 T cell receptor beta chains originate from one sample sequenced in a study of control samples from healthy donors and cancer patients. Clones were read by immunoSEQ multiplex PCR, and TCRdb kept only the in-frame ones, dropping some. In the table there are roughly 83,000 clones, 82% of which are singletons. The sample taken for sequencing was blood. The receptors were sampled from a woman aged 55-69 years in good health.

CDR3 sequence: CASSYGTADGYTF. Written as DNA, the CDR3 is TGTGCCAGCTCATACGGGACAGCTGATGGCTACACCTTC. This chain links TRBV18 with TRBJ1-2, with 7 bases lining up with TRBD1. With 5 bases clipped from V and 6 bases from J, the junction kept 6 bases outside the gene matches. This CDR3 has 13 residues. CDR1 KGHSH and CDR2 LQKENI come from the germline V gene.

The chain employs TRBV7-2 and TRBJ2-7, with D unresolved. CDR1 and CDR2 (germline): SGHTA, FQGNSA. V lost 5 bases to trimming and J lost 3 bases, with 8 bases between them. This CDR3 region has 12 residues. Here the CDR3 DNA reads TGTGCCAGCAGCGTACCGAACTACGAGCAGTACTTC. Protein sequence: CASSVPNYEQYF.

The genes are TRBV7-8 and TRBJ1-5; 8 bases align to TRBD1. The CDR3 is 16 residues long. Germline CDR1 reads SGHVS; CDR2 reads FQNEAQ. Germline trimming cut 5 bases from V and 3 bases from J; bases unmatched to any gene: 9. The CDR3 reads CASSLTEDRANQPQHF. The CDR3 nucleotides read TGTGCCAGCAGCCTTACCGAGGACAGGGCCAATCAGCCCCAGCATTTT.

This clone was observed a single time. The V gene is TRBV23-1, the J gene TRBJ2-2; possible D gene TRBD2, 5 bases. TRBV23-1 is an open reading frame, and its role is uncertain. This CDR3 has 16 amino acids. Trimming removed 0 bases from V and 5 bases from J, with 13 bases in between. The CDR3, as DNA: TGCGCCAGCAGTCAATCTAGTTCGCGAGGGACCGGGGAGCTGTTTTTT. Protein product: CASSQSSSRGTGELFF.

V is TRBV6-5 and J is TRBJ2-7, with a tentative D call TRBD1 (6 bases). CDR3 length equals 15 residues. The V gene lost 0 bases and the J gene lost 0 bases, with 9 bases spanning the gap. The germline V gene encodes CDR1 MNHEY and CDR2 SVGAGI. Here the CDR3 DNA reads TGTGCCAGCAGTTACTCGTACAGGGCCTCCTACGAGCAGTACTTC. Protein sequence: CASSYSYRASYEQYF.

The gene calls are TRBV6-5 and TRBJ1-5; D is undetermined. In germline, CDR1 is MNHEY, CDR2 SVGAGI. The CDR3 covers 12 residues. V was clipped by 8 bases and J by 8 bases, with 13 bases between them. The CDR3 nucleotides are TGTGCCAGCTGGAAGCGGAACGAGCCCCAGCATTTT. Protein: CASWKRNEPQHF.

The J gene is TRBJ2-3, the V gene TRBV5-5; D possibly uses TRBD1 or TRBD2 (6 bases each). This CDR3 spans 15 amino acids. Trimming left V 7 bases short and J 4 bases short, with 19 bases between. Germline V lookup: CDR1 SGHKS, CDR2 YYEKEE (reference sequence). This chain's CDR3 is CASSLPRGVADTQYF. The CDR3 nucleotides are TGTGCCAGCTCACTTCCAAGGGGGGTGGCAGATACGCAGTATTTT.

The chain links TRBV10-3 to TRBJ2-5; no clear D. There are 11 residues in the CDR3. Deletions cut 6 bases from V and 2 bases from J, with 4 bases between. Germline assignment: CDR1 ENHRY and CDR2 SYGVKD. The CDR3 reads CAIRDQETQYF. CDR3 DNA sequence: TGTGCCATCAGAGATCAAGAGACCCAGTACTTC.

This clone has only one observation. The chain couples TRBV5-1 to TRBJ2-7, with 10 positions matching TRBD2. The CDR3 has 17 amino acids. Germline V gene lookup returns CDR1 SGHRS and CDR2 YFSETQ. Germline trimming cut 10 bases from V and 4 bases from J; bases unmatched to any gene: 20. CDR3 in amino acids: CAAREGGSGRANYEQYF. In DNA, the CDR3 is TGCGCCGCCCGGGAAGGGGGAAGCGGGAGGGCCAATTACGAGCAGTACTTC.

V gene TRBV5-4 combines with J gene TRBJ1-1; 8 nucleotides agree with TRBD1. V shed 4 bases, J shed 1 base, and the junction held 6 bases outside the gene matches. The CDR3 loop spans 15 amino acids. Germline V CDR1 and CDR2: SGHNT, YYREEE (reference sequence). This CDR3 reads CASSPVTGANTEAFF. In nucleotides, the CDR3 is TGTGCCAGCAGCCCAGTGACAGGGGCGAACACTGAAGCTTTCTTT.

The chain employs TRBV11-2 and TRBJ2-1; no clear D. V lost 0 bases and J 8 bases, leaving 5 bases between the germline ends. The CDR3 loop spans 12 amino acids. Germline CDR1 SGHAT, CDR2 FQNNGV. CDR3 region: CASSLESYEQFF. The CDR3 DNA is TGTGCCAGCAGCTTAGAGAGCTATGAGCAGTTCTTC.

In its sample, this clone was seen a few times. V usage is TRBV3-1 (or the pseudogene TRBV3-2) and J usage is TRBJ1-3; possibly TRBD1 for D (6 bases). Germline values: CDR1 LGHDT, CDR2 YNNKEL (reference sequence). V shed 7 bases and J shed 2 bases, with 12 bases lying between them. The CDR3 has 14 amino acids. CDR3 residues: CASTPTGTGNTIYF. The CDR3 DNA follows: TGTGCCAGCACCCCGACAGGCACTGGAAACACCATATATTTT.

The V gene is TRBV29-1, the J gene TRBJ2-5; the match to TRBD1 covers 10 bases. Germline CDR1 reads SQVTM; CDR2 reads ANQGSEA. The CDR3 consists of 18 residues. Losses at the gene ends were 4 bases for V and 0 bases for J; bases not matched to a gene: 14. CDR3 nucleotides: TGCAGCGTTGCCGGGACAGGGGACCGCGAGCACGACCAAGAGACCCAGTACTTC. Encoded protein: CSVAGTGDREHDQETQYF. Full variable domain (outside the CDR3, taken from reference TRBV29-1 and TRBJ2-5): SAVISQKPSRDICQRGTSLTIQCQVDSQVTMMFWYRQQPGQSLTLIATANQGSEATYESGFVIDKFPISRPNLTFSTLTVSNMSPEDSSIYLCSVAGTGDREHDQETQYFGPGTRLLVL.

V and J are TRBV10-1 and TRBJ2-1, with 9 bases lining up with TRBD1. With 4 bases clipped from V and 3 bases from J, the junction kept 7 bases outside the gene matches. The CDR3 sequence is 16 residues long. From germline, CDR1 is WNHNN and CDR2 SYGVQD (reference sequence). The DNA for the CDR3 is TGCGCCAGCAGTGGGACAGGGGCAATAGACTACAATGAGCAGTTCTTC. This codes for CASSGTGAIDYNEQFF.

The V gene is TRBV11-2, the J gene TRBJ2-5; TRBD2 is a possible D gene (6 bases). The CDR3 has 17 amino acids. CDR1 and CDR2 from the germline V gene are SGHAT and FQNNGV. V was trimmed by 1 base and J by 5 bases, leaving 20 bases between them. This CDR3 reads CASSLVGGSARGETQYF. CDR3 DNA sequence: TGTGCCAGCAGCTTAGTAGGTGGCTCGGCTCGGGGGGAGACCCAGTACTTC. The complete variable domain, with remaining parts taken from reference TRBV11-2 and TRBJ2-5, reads EAGVAQSPRYKIIEKRQSVAFWCNPISGHATLYWYQQILGQGPKLLIQFQNNGVVDDSQLPKDRFSAERLKGVDSTLKIQPAKLEDSAVYLCASSLVGGSARGETQYFGPGTRLLVL.

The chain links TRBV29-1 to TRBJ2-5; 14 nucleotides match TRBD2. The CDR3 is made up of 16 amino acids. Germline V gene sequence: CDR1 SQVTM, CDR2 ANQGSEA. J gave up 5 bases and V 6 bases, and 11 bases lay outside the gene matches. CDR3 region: CSVGPGLAGAGETQYF. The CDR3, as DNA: TGCAGCGTGGGACCGGGACTAGCGGGGGCGGGGGAGACCCAGTACTTC.

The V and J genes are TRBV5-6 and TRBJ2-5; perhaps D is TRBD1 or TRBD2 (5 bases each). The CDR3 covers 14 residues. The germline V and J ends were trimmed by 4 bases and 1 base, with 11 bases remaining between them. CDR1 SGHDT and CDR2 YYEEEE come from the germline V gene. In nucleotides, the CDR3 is TGTGCCAGCAGCCCGGGGCTAACCCAAGAGACCCAGTACTTC. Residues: CASSPGLTQETQYF.

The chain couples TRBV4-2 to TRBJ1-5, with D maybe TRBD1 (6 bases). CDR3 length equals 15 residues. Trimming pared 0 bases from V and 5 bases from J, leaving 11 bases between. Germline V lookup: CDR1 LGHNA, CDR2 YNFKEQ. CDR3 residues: CASSQDKQGYQPQHF. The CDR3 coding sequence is TGTGCCAGCAGCCAAGATAAACAGGGCTATCAGCCCCAGCATTTT.

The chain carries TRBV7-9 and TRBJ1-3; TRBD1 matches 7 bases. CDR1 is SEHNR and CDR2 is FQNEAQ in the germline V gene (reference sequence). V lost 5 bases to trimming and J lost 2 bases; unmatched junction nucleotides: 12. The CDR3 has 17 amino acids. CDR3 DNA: TGTGCCAGCAGCCCCCGAGTTGTGAGGGGGCCTGGAAACACCATATATTTT. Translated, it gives CASSPRVVRGPGNTIYF.

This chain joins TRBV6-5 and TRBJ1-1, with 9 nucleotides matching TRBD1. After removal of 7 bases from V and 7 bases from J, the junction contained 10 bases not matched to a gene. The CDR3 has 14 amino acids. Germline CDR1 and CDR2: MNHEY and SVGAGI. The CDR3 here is CASTLTPGQGEAFF. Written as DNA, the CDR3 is TGTGCCAGCACCCTAACCCCGGGACAGGGTGAAGCTTTCTTT.

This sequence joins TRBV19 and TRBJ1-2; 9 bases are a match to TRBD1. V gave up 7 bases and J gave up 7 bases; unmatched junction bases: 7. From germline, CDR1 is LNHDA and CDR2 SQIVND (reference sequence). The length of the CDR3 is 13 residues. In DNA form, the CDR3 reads TGTGCCAGTACCGGGACAGGGTGGGGTGGCTACACCTTC. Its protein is CASTGTGWGGYTF.

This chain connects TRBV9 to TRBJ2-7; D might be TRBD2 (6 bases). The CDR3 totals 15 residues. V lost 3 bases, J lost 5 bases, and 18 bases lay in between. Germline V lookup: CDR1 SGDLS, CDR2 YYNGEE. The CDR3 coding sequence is TGTGCCAGCAGCGCCCCGGGAGCTCGAGGCGACGAGCAGTACTTC. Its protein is CASSAPGARGDEQYF.

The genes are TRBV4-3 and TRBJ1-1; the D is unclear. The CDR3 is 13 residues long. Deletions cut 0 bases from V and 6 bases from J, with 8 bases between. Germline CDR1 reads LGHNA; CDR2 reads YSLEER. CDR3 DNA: TGCGCCAGCAGCCAAGATCTTCTGGCTGAAGCTTTCTTT. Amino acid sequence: CASSQDLLAEAFF.

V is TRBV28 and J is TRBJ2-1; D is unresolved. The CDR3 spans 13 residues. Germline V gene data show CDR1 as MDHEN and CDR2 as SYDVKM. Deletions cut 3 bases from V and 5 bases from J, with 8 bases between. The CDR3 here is CASSLVGDNEQFF. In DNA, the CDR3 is TGTGCCAGCAGTTTGGTGGGTGACAATGAGCAGTTCTTC. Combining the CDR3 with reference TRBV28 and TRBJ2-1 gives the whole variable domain DVKVTQSSRYLVKRTGEKVFLECVQDMDHENMFWYRQDPGLGLRLIYFSYDVKMKEKGDIPEGYSVSREKKERFSLILESASTNQTSMYLCASSLVGDNEQFFGPGTRLTVL.

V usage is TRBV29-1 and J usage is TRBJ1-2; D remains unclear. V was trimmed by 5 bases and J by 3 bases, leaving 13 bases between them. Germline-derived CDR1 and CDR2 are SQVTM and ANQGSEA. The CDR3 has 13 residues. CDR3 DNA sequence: TGCAGCGTTTTAGGGAGGTTGGACTATGGCTACACCTTC. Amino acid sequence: CSVLGRLDYGYTF.

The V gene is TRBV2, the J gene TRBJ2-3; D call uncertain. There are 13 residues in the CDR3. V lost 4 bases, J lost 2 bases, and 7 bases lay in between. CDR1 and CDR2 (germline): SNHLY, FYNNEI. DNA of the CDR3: TGTGCCAGCAGTGCGATAGACACAGATACGCAGTATTTT. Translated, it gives CASSAIDTDTQYF.

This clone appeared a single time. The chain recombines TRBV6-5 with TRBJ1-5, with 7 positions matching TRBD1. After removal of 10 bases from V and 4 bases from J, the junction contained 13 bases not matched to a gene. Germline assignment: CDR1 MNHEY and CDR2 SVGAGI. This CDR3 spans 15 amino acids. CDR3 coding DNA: TGTGCCACCTATCGCCAGGGGGTAAGAAATCAGCCCCAGCATTTT. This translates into CATYRQGVRNQPQHF.

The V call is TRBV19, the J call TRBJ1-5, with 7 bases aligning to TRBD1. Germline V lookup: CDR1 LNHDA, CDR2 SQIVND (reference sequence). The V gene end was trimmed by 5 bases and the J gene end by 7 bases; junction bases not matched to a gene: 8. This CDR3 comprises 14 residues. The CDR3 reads CASSSAGGPQPQHF. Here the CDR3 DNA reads TGTGCCAGTAGTTCCGCAGGGGGTCCGCAGCCCCAGCATTTT. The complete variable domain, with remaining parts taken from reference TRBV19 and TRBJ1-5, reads DGGITQSPKYLFRKEGQNVTLSCEQNLNHDAMYWYRQDPGQGLRLIYYSQIVNDFQKGDIAEGYSVSREKKESFPLTVTSAQKNPTAFYLCASSSAGGPQPQHFGDGTRLSIL.

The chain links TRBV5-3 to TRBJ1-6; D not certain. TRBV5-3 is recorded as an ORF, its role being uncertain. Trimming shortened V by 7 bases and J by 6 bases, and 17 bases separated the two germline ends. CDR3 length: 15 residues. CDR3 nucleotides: TGTGCCAGACTCCCCTTGGTAGAAATTAATTCACCCCTCCACTTT. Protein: CARLPLVEINSPLHF.

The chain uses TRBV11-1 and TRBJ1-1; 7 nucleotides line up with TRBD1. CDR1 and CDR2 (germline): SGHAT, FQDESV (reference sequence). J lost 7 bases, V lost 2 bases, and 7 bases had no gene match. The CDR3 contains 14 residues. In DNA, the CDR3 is TGTGCCAGCAGCTTAAACCTACGACAGGGTGAAGCTTTCTTT. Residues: CASSLNLRQGEAFF.

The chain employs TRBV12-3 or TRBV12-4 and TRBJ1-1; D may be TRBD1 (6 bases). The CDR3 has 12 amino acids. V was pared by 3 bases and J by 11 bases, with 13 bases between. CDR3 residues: CASSLAGGRAFF. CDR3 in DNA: TGTGCCAGCAGTTTGGCGGGGGGGCGCGCTTTCTTT.

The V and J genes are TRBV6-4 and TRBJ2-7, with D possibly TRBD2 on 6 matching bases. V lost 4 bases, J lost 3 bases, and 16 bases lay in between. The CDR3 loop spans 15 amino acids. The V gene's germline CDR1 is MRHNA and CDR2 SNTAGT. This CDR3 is CASSGSRGVYYEQYF. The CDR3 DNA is TGTGCCAGCAGTGGCTCGCGCGGGGTATACTACGAGCAGTACTTC.